The sequence of this T cell receptor (beta chain) was determined in a study of CD8+ T cells in alopecia areata (dated by TCRdb to 2016 to 2018). General notes on the study: Treated patients were enrolled in an open-label pilot trial of oral tofacitinib, 5 to 10 mg twice daily, for moderate-to-severe alopecia areata. Tofacitinib was given for 6 to 18 months, followed by 6 months of follow-up off drug to assess delayed response and recurrence. For the treated patients, the SALT score, which quantifies what percentage of scalp surface area is affected, served as the measure of disease severity. To study T cell clonal expansion in alopecia areata, the researchers applied high-throughput TCRbeta sequencing to both the C3H/HeJ mouse model and human patients. Human TCRbeta sequencing covered scalp tissue and sorted CD4+ and CD8+ peripheral blood T cells from patchy and totalis/universalis alopecia areata patients and healthy controls. Biopsies were taken from tofacitinib-treated patients at baseline and at 4 and 24 weeks of treatment, and a later scalp biopsy was taken in several of the tofacitinib-treated patients. Scalp clonality was compared among normal scalp (n=4), patchy alopecia areata scalp (n=8), and alopecia totalis/universalis scalp (n=8). The RNA source kit depended on sample type: the PAXgene miRNA kit for fixed scalp, the miRNeasy kit for PBMCs, and the RNeasy kit for mouse skin. TCRbeta CDR3 regions were amplified by immunoSEQ multiplex PCR using 35 Vbeta forward and 13 Jbeta reverse primers.

This clone has a handful of counts. Its specific antigen is unknown. Base qualities are not recorded, but no much larger clone differs from it by a single base. Receptor amplification or capture employed the immunoSEQ multiplex PCR assay. RNA was extracted from all samples and reverse transcribed into cDNA, which served as template for TCR sequencing. SuperScript III was used for first-strand cDNA synthesis, primed with a 2:1 mix of oligo-dT and random hexamers. A synthetic immune receptor repertoire was used to measure amplification bias, and any remaining bias was corrected computationally. Processing in the source paper ran as follows. Raw reads were preprocessed for error removal, and CDR3 was defined according to IMGT conventions as running from the conserved cysteine to phenylalanine. Clonality was computed by normalizing Shannon entropy by log2 of the number of productive unique TCRs and subtracting the result from 1. CD4 or CD8 identity of scalp clones was inferred by cross-referencing scalp TCRbeta sequences with sorted blood CD4 and CD8 repertoires. TCRdb stores this immuneACCESS table with in-frame sequences only. Part of the clones is absent; in the studies checked, under half of the shortfall reflects unresolved V genes, and no reason is known for the rest. V and J calls and clone size are those listed in that table; D and trimming were worked out from the DNA. Here the sample has roughly 200,000 clones; about 55% occur a single time. About 10% of the sample comes from the top ten.

What this sample's time point label stands for: about 25 weeks on oral tofacitinib. This specimen's treatment or condition label, per the study, means: oral pan-JAK inhibitor, 5-10 mg twice daily. From alopecia areata patients, peripheral blood was collected along with lesional scalp punch biopsies. PBMCs were separated by density centrifugation and stained for CD3, CD4 and CD8, after which CD4+ and CD8+ T cells were sorted on a FACSAria. Findings and caveats that apply to the study as a whole: Because the treated cohort was small and had only one nonresponder, larger studies are needed to examine links between baseline CD8+ expansion and response. Lesional scalp, especially in alopecia totalis/universalis, showed higher clonality and more expanded CD8+ clones than normal scalp, suggesting antigenic drive. Tofacitinib significantly lowered scalp clonality and the number of expanded CD8+ clones among the top 100 scalp clones. During tofacitinib treatment, many expanded lesional clones stuck around in both scalp and blood, and this persistence may partly explain why relapse happens after treatment is stopped. Compared with mice, TCR sequences shared between patients were less clear, possibly partly because of HLA diversity across the patient population. Scalp TCR repertoire analysis is complicated because resident alphabeta T cells in normal human skin are also sequenced, whereas mouse skin is dominated by gammadelta T cells.

The CDR3 sequence holds 15 residues, the cysteine and phenylalanine included. The retained sequence is limited to the CDR3, 45 bases, with the frame set at the first base. Trimming removed 0 bases from V and 2 bases from J, leaving 8 bases between the germline ends. According to the germline V gene, CDR1 reads LGHNA and CDR2 reads YSLEER. The sequence links TRBV4-3 to TRBJ1-5, with the D gene not clear enough to name. This TCR was recovered from a human donor with alopecia areata. The sample consisted of CD8+ T cells sorted from blood, taken at week 24, from a patient treated with tofacitinib. The DNA reads as follows: TGCGCCAGCAGCCAAGATCAAGGAGGCAATCAGCCCCAGCATTTT. The resulting protein is CASSQDQGGNQPQHF.